The 32 T cell receptor beta chains given below trace back to one sample, sequenced in a study of human T cells and chemical hapten exposure. TCRdb re-derived calls from the 5' RACE reads in MiXCR, one entry per CDR3 protein. The sample yields 110,000 to 150,000 distinct CDR3 sequences, about 4.3% seen once. Unfractionated whole blood yielded total RNA. Source of these receptors: a female donor in good health.

This clonotype has only a few counts. The chain links TRBV4-2 to TRBJ1-1; weak D call: TRBD1 (6 bases). Germline CDR1 LGHNA, CDR2 YNFKEQ. Trimming left V 4 bases short and J 3 bases short, with 30 bases between. CDR3 length equals 20 residues. CDR3 region: CASSPETPQPGQLMYTEAFF. The CDR3 DNA is TGTGCCAGCAGCCCAGAAACCCCTCAACCGGGACAACTAATGTACACTGAAGCTTTCTTT.

V is TRBV6-6 and J is TRBJ1-1; 10 bases align to TRBD1. With V trimmed by 6 bases and J by 1 base, 11 bases remained unmatched. This CDR3 has 17 amino acids. Germline V gene data show CDR1 as MNHNY and CDR2 as SVGAGI (reference sequence). CDR3 protein: CASRPLGQGRRNTEAFF. The CDR3 DNA reads TGTGCCAGCAGACCGCTGGGACAGGGGCGAAGGAACACTGAAGCTTTCTTT.

In this sample, this clonotype turned up many times. J is TRBJ2-1 and V is TRBV5-1; the match to TRBD1 covers 7 bases. CDR1 SGHRS and CDR2 YFSETQ come from the germline V gene. The CDR3 length is 14 residues. V dropped 5 bases and J dropped 3; count of bases not matched to a gene: 5. In nucleotides, the CDR3 is TGCGCCAGCAGTTGGGACAGCCTCTACAATGAGCAGTTCTTC. The encoded protein is CASSWDSLYNEQFF.

This clonotype was counted ten times or more. This chain joins TRBV10-3 and TRBJ1-5; 9 bases align to TRBD1. This CDR3 has 14 residues. The germline CDR1 and CDR2 sequences are ENHRY and SYGVKD. Losses at the gene ends were 4 bases for V and 6 bases for J; bases not matched to a gene: 4. CDR3 residues: CAISVQGASQPQHF. The CDR3 DNA reads as TGTGCCATCAGTGTACAGGGGGCCAGTCAGCCCCAGCATTTT.

In this sample, this clonotype turned up many times. The chain employs TRBV5-6 and TRBJ1-2; D remains ambiguous. Trimming pared 0 bases from V and 0 bases from J, leaving 9 bases between. CDR3 size: 15 residues. Germline V CDR1 and CDR2: SGHDT, YYEEEE. In nucleotides, the CDR3 is TGTGCCAGCAGCTTGGGGCGACGAGCTAACTATGGCTACACCTTC. It yields the protein CASSLGRRANYGYTF.

This clonotype was observed many times. The chain employs TRBV10-3 and TRBJ2-3, with a tentative D call TRBD2 (7 bases). Germline V gene lookup returns CDR1 ENHRY and CDR2 SYGVKD. V dropped 3 bases and J dropped 6 bases, with 16 bases sitting between them. CDR3 length: 15 residues. CDR3 bases: TGTGCCATCAGTGATATGGGCGGGGGCTCCGATACGCAGTATTTT. It yields the protein CAISDMGGGSDTQYF.

This clonotype was recorded at least ten times. This chain joins TRBV10-3 and TRBJ1-5, with 7 bases aligning to TRBD1. The junction had 16 bases not matched to a gene; V was cut back by 3 bases and J by 2 bases. Germline V gives CDR1 ENHRY, CDR2 SYGVKD. The CDR3 runs 19 residues. The CDR3 DNA reads as TGTGCCATCAGTGACTCTTCGGTCACAGGGGAGTACGGCAATCAGCCCCAGCATTTT. Translation gives CAISDSSVTGEYGNQPQHF.

This clonotype was observed many times. The J gene is TRBJ1-2, the V gene TRBV7-2, with 7 bases identical to TRBD1. V was pared by 3 bases and J by 4 bases, with 11 bases of the junction left unmatched. Germline CDR1 SGHTA, CDR2 FQGNSA. The length of the CDR3 is 16 residues. The CDR3 coding sequence is TGTGCCAGCAGCTTGTATCTCACAGGGGAGTTCTATGGCTACACCTTC. Translation gives CASSLYLTGEFYGYTF.

Only a few counts were recorded for this clonotype. The rearrangement uses TRBV25-1 and TRBJ2-5; D is unclear. This CDR3 is 14 amino acids long. Germline V gives CDR1 MGHDK, CDR2 SYGVNS. Trimming cost V 5 bases and J 4 bases, with 14 bases left between them. The CDR3 reads CASSKSGTPETQYF. For the CDR3, the DNA is TGTGCCAGCAGTAAATCGGGCACCCCAGAGACCCAGTACTTC.

This clonotype was seen a few times. This rearrangement joins TRBV5-1 to TRBJ1-1; 12 bases agree with TRBD1. Germline assignment: CDR1 SGHRS and CDR2 YFSETQ. With 4 bases clipped from V and 6 bases from J, the junction kept 7 bases outside the gene matches. CDR3 length: 15 residues. The CDR3 here is CASSGDRGRVAEAFF. CDR3 sequence (DNA): TGCGCCAGCAGCGGGGACAGGGGGCGGGTCGCTGAAGCTTTCTTT.

This clonotype has a count of ten or more. This chain links TRBV13 with TRBJ1-2, with D tentatively TRBD1 (5 bases). The V gene's germline CDR1 is PRHDT and CDR2 FYEKMQ (reference sequence). The V gene lost 5 bases and the J gene lost 0 bases, with 19 bases spanning the gap. The CDR3 is 17 residues long. CDR3 sequence: CASSPRTQTKSNYGYTF. As DNA, the CDR3 is TGTGCCAGCAGCCCGAGGACACAAACAAAATCTAACTATGGCTACACCTTC.

The chain has TRBV5-1 and TRBJ2-7, with D possibly TRBD1 on 6 matching bases. CDR3 length: 14 amino acids. Germline V gene data show CDR1 as SGHRS and CDR2 as YFSETQ. V was clipped by 4 bases and J by 0 bases, with 11 bases between them. Here the CDR3 DNA reads TGCGCCAGCAGCCTTGGACAGAGCTCCTACGAGCAGTACTTC. This gives the protein CASSLGQSSYEQYF.

This clonotype was counted ten times or more. The gene calls are TRBV24-1 and TRBJ2-3, with D tentatively TRBD1 (6 bases). The germline gives CDR1 KGHDR, CDR2 SFDVKD. With 3 bases removed from V and 1 base from J, the gap between germline ends came to 16 bases. The CDR3 runs 17 residues. The CDR3 DNA follows: TGTGCCACCAGTGATGCCACAGGGAAGGAGGGCACAGATACGCAGTATTTT. This sequence encodes CATSDATGKEGTDTQYF.

There are many counts of this clonotype. The J gene is TRBJ2-2, the V gene TRBV28; 8 nucleotides align to TRBD1. With 5 bases clipped from V and 1 base from J, the junction kept 6 bases outside the gene matches. CDR3 length: 16 amino acids. CDR1 is MDHEN, CDR2 SYDVKM, per germline. For the CDR3, the DNA is TGTGCCAGCAGTCCTGACAGGGGCTGGAACACCGGGGAGCTGTTTTTT. Translation: CASSPDRGWNTGELFF.

V usage is TRBV5-1 and J usage is TRBJ2-7; TRBD1 aligns across 10 bases. Germline-derived CDR1 and CDR2 are SGHRS and YFSETQ. V lost 4 bases and J lost 3; bases outside the gene matches: 4. This CDR3 region has 14 residues. In DNA, the CDR3 is TGCGCCAGCAGCCCGACAGGGGGCGTCTACGAGCAGTACTTC. It translates to CASSPTGGVYEQYF.

This clonotype was seen ten or more times. The chain is built from TRBV5-4 and TRBJ2-3; D is uncertain. CDR1 and CDR2 (germline): SGHNT, YYREEE (reference sequence). The ends were cut back, 4 bases at V and 3 bases at J, with 9 bases in the middle. The CDR3 totals 13 residues. The CDR3 DNA follows: TGTGCCAGCAGCCCGAAGGCTACAGATACGCAGTATTTT. This translates into CASSPKATDTQYF.

The chain carries TRBV10-3 and TRBJ2-7; the D gene is possibly TRBD1 (6 bases). This CDR3 has 13 amino acids. Trimming pared 4 bases from V and 4 bases from J, leaving 11 bases between. Per the germline V gene, CDR1 is ENHRY and CDR2 is SYGVKD. The CDR3 bases are TGTGCCATCAGTGGGACAGCGGATTACGAGCAGTACTTC. This gives the protein CAISGTADYEQYF.

This clonotype was seen repeatedly, ten times or more. The chain recombines TRBV10-3 with TRBJ1-2; D possibly corresponds to TRBD1 (6 bases). Looked up from germline, CDR1 is ENHRY and CDR2 is SYGVKD. This CDR3 is 15 amino acids long. V lost 11 bases and J lost 6, with 25 bases in between. This chain's CDR3 is CASSRAEQGSDGYTF. The CDR3 nucleotides read TGTGCCTCCTCGAGGGCAGAACAGGGCTCCGATGGCTACACCTTC.

This clonotype has just a few counts. V gene TRBV7-7 combines with J gene TRBJ1-5, with D unresolved. The germline V gene encodes CDR1 SSHAT and CDR2 FNYEAQ (reference sequence). This CDR3 region has 13 residues. Trimming pared 2 bases from V and 5 bases from J, leaving 7 bases between. CDR3 sequence: CASSLRVDQPQHF. Written as DNA, the CDR3 is TGTGCCAGCAGCTTAAGGGTCGATCAGCCCCAGCATTTT. Using reference TRBV7-7 and TRBJ1-5 for the parts outside the CDR3, the full variable domain is GAGVSQSPRYKVTKRGQDVTLRCDPISSHATLYWYQQALGQGPEFLTYFNYEAQPDKSGLPSDRFSAERPEGSISTLTIQRTEQRDSAMYRCASSLRVDQPQHFGDGTRLSIL.

This clonotype was counted many times. A much larger clone lies one base from this, so it may be a read error. V is TRBV7-3 and J is TRBJ1-1; D is possibly TRBD1 (5 bases). The CDR3 has 15 amino acids. Between the trimmed V and J ends, which lost 5 bases and 3 bases, there was a span of 16 bases. Germline V lookup: CDR1 SGHTA, CDR2 FQGTGA. The CDR3 protein is CASSVIVRGDTEAFF. CDR3 DNA: TGTGCCAGCAGCGTCATAGTCCGGGGGGACACTGAAGCTTTCTTT.

This clonotype was seen many times. This rearrangement joins TRBV12-3 or TRBV12-4 to TRBJ1-1; D is uncertain. V dropped 2 bases and J dropped 4 bases, with 8 bases sitting between them. The CDR3 is made up of 13 amino acids. The CDR3 spells CASSLSGFTEAFF. CDR3 DNA sequence: TGTGCCAGCAGTTTATCGGGGTTCACTGAAGCTTTCTTT.

This clonotype was detected ten times or more. The rearrangement uses TRBV12-3 or TRBV12-4 and TRBJ2-1, with D possibly matching TRBD2 (7 bases). Trimming pared 9 bases from V and 4 bases from J, leaving 25 bases between. The CDR3 loop spans 17 amino acids. CDR3 loop: CASSVPPGGRWYNEQFF. The CDR3 DNA follows: TGTGCCAGTTCGGTGCCCCCCGGGGGGCGGTGGTACAATGAGCAGTTCTTC.

This clonotype came up many times. The chain recombines TRBV29-1 with TRBJ2-3, with 9 bases aligning to TRBD1. The CDR3 consists of 16 residues. The germline gives CDR1 SQVTM, CDR2 ANQGSEA. With 4 bases clipped from V and 0 bases from J, the junction kept 8 bases outside the gene matches. The CDR3 loop is CSVVDGTGYSTDTQYF. As DNA, the CDR3 is TGCAGCGTTGTGGATGGGACAGGGTATAGCACAGATACGCAGTATTTT.

This clonotype was detected ten times or more. The chain links TRBV5-1 to TRBJ2-1; TRBD2 is a possible D gene (6 bases). CDR3 length: 14 residues. V was clipped by 4 bases and J by 6 bases, with 14 bases between them. Germline CDR1 reads SGHRS; CDR2 reads YFSETQ. The CDR3 nucleotides are TGCGCCAGCAGCGGAGGGGTTCCGGTCAATGAGCAGTTCTTC. Amino acid sequence: CASSGGVPVNEQFF. Looking up the rest from reference TRBV5-1 and TRBJ2-1 gives the full variable domain: KAGVTQTPRYLIKTRGQQVTLSCSPISGHRSVSWYQQTPGQGLQFLFEYFSETQRNKGNFPGRFSGRQFSNSRSEMNVSTLELGDSALYLCASSGGVPVNEQFFGPGTRLTVL.

This chain connects TRBV11-2 to TRBJ2-7; 11 nucleotides align to TRBD1. Germline loops: CDR1 SGHAT, CDR2 FQNNGV. CDR3 length: 15 amino acids. The V segment lost 5 bases and the J segment 3 bases; nucleotides outside the gene matches: 6. CDR3 residues: CASSPSGTGGYEQYF. DNA for the CDR3: TGTGCCAGCAGCCCCTCCGGGACAGGGGGCTACGAGCAGTACTTC.

This clonotype appeared many times. The chain is built from TRBV7-2 and TRBJ1-2; TRBD1 matches 9 bases. Germline-derived CDR1 and CDR2 are SGHTA and FQGNSA. V was pared by 4 bases and J by 7 bases, with 4 bases of the junction left unmatched. The length of the CDR3 is 13 residues. The CDR3 protein is CASSWTGVSGYTF. DNA of the CDR3: TGTGCCAGCAGCTGGACAGGGGTATCTGGCTACACCTTC.

J is TRBJ1-5 and V is TRBV27; no reliable D call. Deletions cut 2 bases from V and 12 bases from J, with 14 bases between. This CDR3 comprises 13 residues. Germline assignment: CDR1 MNHEY and CDR2 SMNVEV (reference sequence). This chain's CDR3 is CASSLTGSLRQHF. DNA for the CDR3: TGTGCCAGCAGTTTAACCGGGTCACTGCGCCAGCATTTT.

This clonotype was seen many times. The chain employs TRBV3-1 and TRBJ1-5, with D uncertain. The V end lost 0 bases, the J end lost 7 bases, and 19 bases lay between the germline ends. The germline V gene encodes CDR1 LGHDT and CDR2 YNNKEL (reference sequence). This CDR3 spans 17 amino acids. The CDR3: CASSQDSPQGISQPQHF. The CDR3 bases are TGTGCCAGCAGCCAAGATTCGCCCCAAGGGATTTCCCAGCCCCAGCATTTT. Supplemented by reference TRBV3-1 and TRBJ1-5, the full variable domain reads DTAVSQTPKYLVTQMGNDKSIKCEQNLGHDTMYWYKQDSKKFLKIMFSYNNKELIINETVPNRFSPKSPDKAHLNLHINSLELGDSAVYFCASSQDSPQGISQPQHFGDGTRLSIL.

This clonotype occurred many times. V is TRBV4-2 and J is TRBJ1-1; 8 bases map to TRBD1. Germline assignment: CDR1 LGHNA and CDR2 YNFKEQ. V lost 3 bases to trimming and J lost 10 bases; unmatched junction nucleotides: 7. There are 13 residues in the CDR3. The CDR3 DNA is TGTGCCAGCAGCCACCGGACAGGGACGGCAGCTTTCTTT. Protein: CASSHRTGTAAFF.

This clonotype was detected ten times or more. V and J are TRBV29-1 and TRBJ2-3, with D possibly being TRBD2 (6 bases). Trimming cost V 0 bases and J 0 bases, with 10 bases left between them. Germline lookup yields CDR1 SQVTM and CDR2 ANQGSEA. This CDR3 has 15 amino acids. The CDR3 reads CSVEDPGTSTDTQYF. DNA for the CDR3: TGCAGCGTTGAAGATCCCGGGACTAGCACAGATACGCAGTATTTT.

This clonotype was counted a few times. The gene calls are TRBV27 and TRBJ2-7; tentative D call: TRBD1 (5 bases). Trimming took off 5 bases at V and 6 bases at J, with 11 bases between the two ends. CDR3 length equals 12 residues. Germline assignment: CDR1 MNHEY and CDR2 SMNVEV (reference sequence). In DNA, the CDR3 is TGTGCCAGCAGTCCAGGGTCGGTCGAGCAGTACTTC. This sequence encodes CASSPGSVEQYF.

This chain links TRBV20-1 with TRBJ2-1; TRBD2 matches at 11 bases. Per the germline V gene, CDR1 is DFQATT and CDR2 is SNEGSKA (reference sequence). The CDR3 spans 15 residues. V trimming: 5 bases; J trimming: 4 bases; junction bases outside the gene matches: 7. Here the CDR3 reads CSALTGTSGYNEQFF. The DNA of the CDR3 is TGCAGTGCTTTAACCGGGACTAGCGGTTACAATGAGCAGTTCTTC.